A single sample gave rise to the 7 T cell receptor beta chains below, sequenced in a study of T cell changes during pregnancy in multiple sclerosis. Here immunoSEQ multiplex PCR was the method, and the copy in TCRdb shows in-frame clones only, minus some. The repertoire includes approximately 79,000 clones, around nine tenths of them detected once, and 0.2% to 0.25% sits in the top ten. Sequences were derived from CD4+ T cells from peripheral blood mononuclear cells, sampled before pregnancy. All receptors come from a female donor with multiple sclerosis, enrolled in a pregnancy study.

This sequence joins TRBV19 and TRBJ2-5, with 8 bases fitting TRBD2. Germline trimming cut 1 base from V and 1 base from J; bases unmatched to any gene: 5. Germline assignment: CDR1 LNHDA and CDR2 SQIVND (reference sequence). The length of the CDR3 is 16 residues. The CDR3 DNA follows: TGTGCCAGTAGTATAGCCCGTGCGGGGGGCCAAGAGACCCAGTACTTC. Translation: CASSIARAGGQETQYF.

The V gene is TRBV20-1, the J gene TRBJ1-1, with D tentatively TRBD1 (5 bases). V lost 0 bases and J lost 11, with 10 bases in between. CDR1 is DFQATT, CDR2 SNEGSKA, per germline (reference sequence). The length of the CDR3 is 11 residues. The CDR3 spells CSARETGSAFF. In DNA form, the CDR3 reads TGCAGTGCTAGAGAAACAGGATCCGCTTTCTTT.

This chain uses TRBV6-1 with TRBJ2-1; 9 bases line up with TRBD2. V shed 6 bases and J 7 bases; nucleotides not matched to a gene: 10. The germline CDR1 and CDR2 sequences are MNHNS and SASEGT. This CDR3 is 15 amino acids long. CDR3 protein: CASSLVAGEKNEQFF. The CDR3 DNA sequence: TGTGCCAGCAGCCTTGTAGCGGGAGAGAAGAATGAGCAGTTCTTC.

J is TRBJ2-1 and V is TRBV19, with 12 bases that match TRBD2. In germline, CDR1 is LNHDA, CDR2 SQIVND (reference sequence). CDR3 size: 16 residues. J gave up 1 base and V 5 bases, and 3 bases lay outside the gene matches. DNA for the CDR3: TGTGCCAGTAGTTCTCTAGCGGGAGGGTCCTACAATGAGCAGTTCTTC. It specifies CASSSLAGGSYNEQFF.

The V gene is TRBV7-3, the J gene TRBJ2-7, with 12 bases that match TRBD1. The CDR3 covers 16 residues. Germline V gene lookup returns CDR1 SGHTA and CDR2 FQGTGA. V dropped 5 bases and J dropped 5; count of bases not matched to a gene: 10. This chain's CDR3 is CASSPSGGQGAHEQYF. CDR3 sequence (DNA): TGTGCCAGCAGCCCCAGCGGGGGACAGGGGGCCCACGAGCAGTACTTC.

J is TRBJ1-1 and V is TRBV6-5; the D gene is possibly TRBD1 (6 bases). Germline loops: CDR1 MNHEY, CDR2 SVGAGI. This CDR3 is 14 amino acids long. Trimming cost V 6 bases and J 2 bases, with 13 bases left between them. CDR3 DNA sequence: TGTGCCAGCAGGATCAGGACAGAAAACACTGAAGCTTTCTTT. It codes for CASRIRTENTEAFF.

This rearrangement joins TRBV7-9 to TRBJ1-2; 8 bases fit TRBD1. This CDR3 comprises 16 residues. CDR1 and CDR2 (germline): SEHNR, FQNEAQ (reference sequence). After removal of 5 bases from V and 7 bases from J, the junction contained 15 bases not matched to a gene. CDR3: CASSVDRGTGLSGYTF. In DNA, the CDR3 is TGTGCCAGCAGCGTCGACCGGGGGACAGGACTAAGTGGCTACACCTTC.